The clone carrying this T cell receptor (beta chain) has only a few counts. What it binds is not known. Germline V gene lookup returns CDR1 MNHEY and CDR2 SMNVEV (reference sequence). CDR3 length: 15 residues. V was pared by 5 bases and J by 6 bases, with 9 bases of the junction left unmatched. The sample is drawn from a study of T cells in localized non-small cell lung cancer. Study-wide points: Of the tissues analyzed, uninvolved adjacent lung showed maximal T cell clonality, greater than tumor. Higher blood T cell density tracked longer overall survival.

Method: immunoSEQ multiplex PCR; TCRdb's copy keeps in-frame clones and lacks some. In the table there are tens of thousands of clones, about nine tenths of which are singletons. The starting material was peripheral blood, obtained before any cancer treatment. The sequence was obtained from a man aged 35 to 69 with stage I squamous cell lung carcinoma. The V call is TRBV27, the J call TRBJ1-5, with TRBD1 matching 8 bases. CDR3 amino acids: CASSLLRDRGQPQHF. The CDR3 DNA sequence: TGTGCCAGCAGTCTCCTGAGAGACAGGGGTCAGCCCCAGCATTTT.